The sequence of this T cell receptor beta chain was determined in a study of blood T cell repertoires in COVID-19 (dated by TCRdb to 2020 to 2021). Regarding the research as a whole: Samples covering the acute and convalescent phases of COVID-19 were provided by collaborators in the United States, Italy and Spain. The prospective study material was composed of cDNA or gDNA derived from T cells, B-cell-depleted T cells, or PBMCs. Deeply sampled blood TCRbeta repertoires from subjects exposed to, actively infected with, or recovered from COVID-19 were included in the dataset. The repertoires were released in a freely available public database meant as a resource for research on the immune response to SARS-CoV-2. The samples were drawn from two sources: the first 160 participants of the ongoing ImmuneRACE study, and 1,254 subjects contributed by 6 global collaborators. The sample metadata nearly always contained a de-identified subject ID, COVID-19 status, age in years and sex. Where available, HLA class I and class II types were taken from metadata supplied by the sample provider and were not determined by assay-based typing. On the study overall, not on this receptor specifically: Clinical and demographic metadata were provided uncurated, with the amount varying by source and participant.

The CDR3 runs 15 amino acids, cysteine and phenylalanine included. The DNA shown is the 45-base CDR3, in frame from base 1. Ends trimmed: V by 5 bases, J by 2 bases; bases unmatched to a gene: 7. The CDR1 and CDR2 encoded by the germline V gene are SGHTA and FQGNSA. The immunoSEQ Assay, a bias-controlled multiplex PCR, was used to amplify TCRbeta CDR3 regions from genomic DNA. As for the authors' bioinformatics: The number of nucleated cells in each sample was estimated by amplification of reference gene primers within the assay. Sequence reads were collapsed and filtered to measure the absolute abundance of every unique TCRbeta CDR3 rearrangement. For each sample, productive Simpson clonality was calculated as the square root of Simpson's diversity index over productive rearrangements. TCRdb stores this immuneACCESS table with in-frame sequences only. Part of the clones is absent; in the studies checked, under half of the shortfall reflects unresolved V genes, and no reason is known for the rest. V and J calls and clone size follow that table, whereas D and trimming were derived from the DNA. This sample gives under 250,000 clones in total; roughly 86% of them show up just once. 4% of the sample goes to the ten largest clones.

In the prospective study, participants were about 18 to 100 years old, resided in about two dozen geographic areas of the United States, and were enrolled through a virtual design. To assign participants to cohorts, the prospective study relied on clinical history that participants themselves reported in a screening survey and a study questionnaire. In the prospective study, whole blood, serum and a nasopharyngeal or oropharyngeal swab were collected from each participant by mobile phlebotomists. Over a roughly two-month period, participants in the prospective study had the option of providing additional blood draws and questionnaires. Blood samples from the prospective study were shipped frozen or at room temperature prior to DNA extraction. In regard to this clone: Its antigen is currently not known. The input lacks base qualities; no much larger clone sits a single base away.

Recombination linked TRBV7-2 to TRBJ2-7; 9 middle bases align to TRBD2. The source material was PBMCs or T cells enriched from blood (not recorded which). The source of this sequence is a woman aged 25 to 45 with acute COVID-19. The sequenced DNA is TGTGCCAGCAGCCCAGCGGGGGGTTCGGCCTACGAGCAGTACTTC. Its protein product is CASSPAGGSAYEQYF.